This T cell receptor (beta chain) emerged from a study of T cells in Graves' hyperthyroidism and ophthalmopathy. RNA transcripts yielded amplified TCR beta CDR3 regions. HTBI primers were employed in a first-round RT-PCR of the TCR CDR3. TCRdb re-called the multiplex PCR reads through MiXCR, storing one row per CDR3 protein. The table includes 500,000 to 600,000 distinct CDR3 sequences, approximately 44% detected once. Study findings and constraints: Progression to ophthalmopathy was predicted a median of roughly 6.5 months early.

This clonotype was seen ten or more times. Its antigen is as yet unknown. Trimming removed 5 bases from V and 0 bases from J, with 11 bases in between. The CDR3 loop spans 16 amino acids. The clonotype comes from an adult woman with Graves' disease, either hyperthyroidism or ophthalmopathy (not recorded which). The specimen sequenced was peripheral blood or thyroid tissue (not recorded which). The V call is TRBV12-3 or TRBV12-4, the J call TRBJ2-6; D not certain. CDR3 nucleotides: TGTGCCAGCAGTGCAGACCTGGCCTCTGGGGCCAACGTCCTGACTTTC. Amino acid sequence: CASSADLASGANVLTF.